This entry features one TCR beta chain sequence. The repertoire was sequenced with immunoSEQ multiplex PCR; TCRdb's copy has only in-frame clones and lacks some. Counted here are approximately 150,000 clones, about 81% occurring once; the ten biggest clones make up roughly 9.2%. Each patient relapsed following autologous stem cell transplantation, and prior brentuximab vedotin exposure differed. These data come from a study of PD-1 blockade in classical Hodgkin lymphoma. CDR1 SGHRS and CDR2 YFSETQ come from the germline V gene. The CDR3 sequence is 15 residues long. V was pared by 0 bases and J by 7 bases, with 16 bases between.

This sequence originates from a human donor with classical Hodgkin lymphoma. This chain connects TRBV5-1 to TRBJ1-2, with D perhaps matching TRBD1 (5 bases). The sequences come from peripheral blood mononuclear cells (PBMCs), collected before the second cycle of nivolumab. CDR3 amino acids: CASSLGGTRGGGYTF. In nucleotides, the CDR3 is TGCGCCAGCAGCTTGGGTGGAACCCGCGGGGGTGGCTACACCTTC.